The rows below give T cell receptor beta chains drawn from one sample of a study of T cell changes during pregnancy in multiple sclerosis. Assay: immunoSEQ multiplex PCR; the TCRdb copy retains only in-frame clones and omits some. Of 45,000 to 60,000 clones in the sample, roughly 93% were seen once. Material: peripheral blood, obtained in the second trimester of pregnancy. The receptors were gathered from a female donor with multiple sclerosis, enrolled in a pregnancy study. Each CDR3 is given with its conserved first and last residue. D genes are given only for firm matches. Some rows have no size entry. The others give once, few or many, or a class for an expanded clone.

J gene | clone size | D gene | V gene | CDR3 DNA | CDR3 protein
TRBJ1-1 | . | TRBD1 | TRBV19 | TGTGCCAGTAGTCGGCAGGGGGCGCCCCACACTGAAGCTTTCTTT | CASSRQGAPHTEAFF
TRBJ1-3 | . | . | TRBV7-3 | TGTGCCAGCAGCTCGCCGGGGTTAACAGGGGGAAACACCATATATTTT | CASSSPGLTGGNTIYF
TRBJ1-1 | . | . | TRBV19 | TGTGCCACTAGGGGAGTAAACACTGAAGCTTTCTTT | CATRGVNTEAFF
TRBJ1-1 | . | . | TRBV18 | TGTGCCAGCTCACCATTTGGGCAGGGGAACACTGAAGCTTTCTTT | CASSPFGQGNTEAFF
TRBJ2-7 | . | TRBD2 | TRBV15 | TGTGCCACCAGCAGGGGCCTAGCGGGACAAAGAGCCTACGAGCAGTACTTC | CATSRGLAGQRAYEQYF
TRBJ1-2 | . | . | TRBV19 | TGTGCCAGTAGTATGGGGCAGGGCCTTAACTATGGCTACACCTTC | CASSMGQGLNYGYTF
TRBJ2-1 | . | TRBD2 | TRBV15 | TGTGCCACCAGTCCGGGACTAGCGTTGGTGAATGAGCAGTTCTTC | CATSPGLALVNEQFF
TRBJ1-1 | . | . | TRBV5-6 | TGTGCCAGCAGCTTTACGGGGGTAGGTTTTAACACTGAAGCTTTCTTT | CASSFTGVGFNTEAFF
TRBJ1-2 | . | . | TRBV7-9 | TGTGCCAGCAGCTCTCCCCCAGTAAACTATGGCTACACCTTC | CASSSPPVNYGYTF
TRBJ2-3 | . | TRBD2 | TRBV18 | TGTGCCAGCTCCTTATACTTCGGGAGGGCGAGCACAGATACGCAGTATTTT | CASSLYFGRASTDTQYF
TRBJ2-7 | . | . | TRBV6-6 | TGTGCCAGCAGTTACTCGAGCGCTTACGAGCAGTACTTC | CASSYSSAYEQYF
TRBJ2-1 | . | TRBD2 | TRBV19 | TGTGCCAGTAGTATAGGACTAGCGGGAGCCTCTGAGCAGTTCTTC | CASSIGLAGASEQFF
TRBJ2-7 | . | TRBD2 | TRBV29-1 | TGCGGCGTTGGGGGAGGGTTATCCTACGAGCAGTACTTC | CGVGGGLSYEQYF
TRBJ2-7 | . | . | TRBV29-1 | TGCAGCGTGCGGGACAGTGGCTACGAGCAGTACTTC | CSVRDSGYEQYF
TRBJ1-2 | once | TRBD1 | TRBV4-2 | TGTGCCACCACGTACGGCAGGGGGCATGGCTACACCTTC | CATTYGRGHGYTF
TRBJ2-3 | . | . | TRBV6-1 | TGTGCCAGCAGTGGGACTACCCGCACAGATACGCAGTATTTT | CASSGTTRTDTQYF
TRBJ1-5 | . | . | TRBV6-6 | TGTGCCAGCAGTTACAGGGGACAACAGCAGCCCCAGCATTTT | CASSYRGQQQPQHF
TRBJ2-2 | . | . | TRBV2 | TGTGCCAGCAGTGATGGTCCGGGTGGCGGGGAGCTGTTTTTT | CASSDGPGGGELFF
TRBJ1-1 | . | TRBD1 | TRBV18 | TGTGCCAGCTCACTCCGGACAGGCCGTAACACTGAAGCTTTCTTT | CASSLRTGRNTEAFF
TRBJ1-5 | . | . | TRBV2 | TGTGCCAGCAGGGGACACCGTGGTCAGCCCCAGCATTTT | CASRGHRGQPQHF
TRBJ1-2 | . | . | TRBV19 | TGTGCCAGTAGTATCCAACGACAAGGCTATGGCTACACCTTC | CASSIQRQGYGYTF
TRBJ2-1 | . | TRBD1 | TRBV28 | TGTGCCAGCAGTAGCGCAACCGGGACAGGGTCCTACAATGAGCAGTTCTTC | CASSSATGTGSYNEQFF
TRBJ2-7 | once | TRBD2 | TRBV28 | TGTGCCAGCAGTTCCGGGACTACCTTCTCCTACGAGCAGTACTTC | CASSSGTTFSYEQYF
TRBJ2-1 | . | TRBD2 | TRBV7-2 | TGTGCCAGCAGCTTAGTGTCTAGCGGGAGTTACAATGAGCAGTTCTTC | CASSLVSSGSYNEQFF
TRBJ2-7 | . | . | TRBV25-1 | TGTGCCAGCAGTGCATTTTACGAGCAGTACTTC | CASSAFYEQYF
TRBJ1-1 | . | . | TRBV4-2 | TGTGCCAGCAGCCAAGAAAGGCAGGGCCTTCTTGCTTTCTTT | CASSQERQGLLAFF
TRBJ1-1 | once | TRBD1 | TRBV6-1 | TGTGCCAGCAGTGAGGCAGGGGGCACGAACACTGAAGCTTTCTTT | CASSEAGGTNTEAFF
TRBJ1-2 | . | TRBD1 | TRBV29-1 | TGCAGCGTTACGACAGGGGGCGATTATGGCTACACCTTC | CSVTTGGDYGYTF
TRBJ2-1 | once | . | TRBV28 | TGTGCCAGCAGCCAACAATACAATGAGCAGTTCTTC | CASSQQYNEQFF
TRBJ2-3 | . | . | TRBV7-3 | TGTGCCAGCAGCTTTGTCGGGTTGCGGGAAAAAATCACTAGCACAGATACGCAGTATTTT | CASSFVGLREKITSTDTQYF